This T cell receptor beta chain was documented in a study of T-cell memory formation after mild COVID-19. Each CDR3 protein is one row after TCRdb ran MiXCR on the 5' RACE reads. The data hold about 410,000 distinct CDR3 sequences, with around 22% observed a single time. The CDR3 is made up of 14 amino acids. With V trimmed by 6 bases and J by 5 bases, 6 bases remained unmatched. CDR1 and CDR2 from the germline V gene are MNHNS and SASEGT. The sequenced sample was PBMCs or a T cell subset sorted from them (not recorded which). The chain combines TRBV6-1 with TRBJ1-2, with TRBD1 matching over 10 bases. The TCR was taken from an adult woman who had mild COVID-19 (a few samples of this study predate the infection). Cell type and time point are not known. CDR3 DNA: TGTGCCAGCAGCGGGACAGGGGTTGGGTATGGCTACACCTTC. Residues: CASSGTGVGYGYTF.